This T cell receptor (beta chain) was recovered during a study of CD8 T cells in ankylosing spondylitis. General study findings and limits: One TCR beta motif, made up of roughly eight highly homologous variants, appeared characteristic of ankylosing spondylitis blood. CD8+ disease-linked clones were present at relatively low frequencies in blood.

Making use of molecular barcodes, quantitative 5'-RACE generated TCR beta libraries. TCRdb fed the 5' RACE reads into MiXCR, producing one record per CDR3 protein. This table has some 220,000 distinct CDR3 sequences, around 7.9% appearing once. On this clonotype itself: The antigen is unknown. This may be a read error: a much more frequent sequence differs by one nucleotide.

This clonotype originated in a male donor with ankylosing spondylitis. The specimen sequenced was blood, either unsorted or a sorted T cell fraction (not recorded which).

The DNA for the CDR3 is TGCGCCAGCAGCCACCTAGCGGGAGGGGAAGATATGCAGTATTTT. Translated: CASSHLAGGEDMQYF. This chain uses TRBV4-1 with TRBJ2-3, with 12 bases fitting TRBD2. The germline CDR1 and CDR2 sequences are MGHRA and YSYEKL. The CDR3 totals 15 residues.